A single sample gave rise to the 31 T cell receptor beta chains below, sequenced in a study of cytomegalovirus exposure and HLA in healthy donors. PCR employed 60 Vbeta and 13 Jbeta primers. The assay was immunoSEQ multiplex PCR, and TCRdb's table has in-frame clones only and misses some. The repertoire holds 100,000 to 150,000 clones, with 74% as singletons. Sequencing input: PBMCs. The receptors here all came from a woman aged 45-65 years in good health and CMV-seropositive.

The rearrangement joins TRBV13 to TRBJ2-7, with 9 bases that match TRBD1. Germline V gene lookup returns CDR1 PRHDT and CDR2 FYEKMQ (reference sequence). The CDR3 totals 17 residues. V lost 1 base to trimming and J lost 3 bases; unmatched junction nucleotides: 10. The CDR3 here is CASSLVAPGTGFYEQYF. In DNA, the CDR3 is TGTGCCAGCAGCTTAGTGGCTCCCGGGACAGGGTTCTACGAGCAGTACTTC.

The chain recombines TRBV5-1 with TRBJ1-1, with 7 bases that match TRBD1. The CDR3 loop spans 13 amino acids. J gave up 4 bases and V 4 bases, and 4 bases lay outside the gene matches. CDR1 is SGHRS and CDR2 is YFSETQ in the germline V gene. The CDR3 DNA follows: TGCGCCAGCAGCGTACAGGGGACCACTGAAGCTTTCTTT. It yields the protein CASSVQGTTEAFF.

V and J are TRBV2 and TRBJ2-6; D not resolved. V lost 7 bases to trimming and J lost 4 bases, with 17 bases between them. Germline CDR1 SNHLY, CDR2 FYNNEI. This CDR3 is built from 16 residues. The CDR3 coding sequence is TGTGCCAGCACTCAAGAAGCATCAGGCGGGGCCAACGTCCTGACTTTC. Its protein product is CASTQEASGGANVLTF. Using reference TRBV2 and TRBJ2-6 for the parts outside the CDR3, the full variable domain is EPEVTQTPSHQVTQMGQEVILRCVPISNHLYFYWYRQILGQKVEFLVSFYNNEISEKSEIFDDQFSVERPDGSNFTLKIRSTKLEDSAMYFCASTQEASGGANVLTFGAGSRLTVL.

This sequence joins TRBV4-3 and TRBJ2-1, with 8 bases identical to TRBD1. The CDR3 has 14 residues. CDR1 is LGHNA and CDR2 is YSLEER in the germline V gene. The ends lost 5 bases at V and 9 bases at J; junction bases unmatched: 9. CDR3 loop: CASSSRQGSGEQFF. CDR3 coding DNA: TGCGCCAGCAGCTCCCGACAGGGGTCGGGTGAGCAGTTCTTC.

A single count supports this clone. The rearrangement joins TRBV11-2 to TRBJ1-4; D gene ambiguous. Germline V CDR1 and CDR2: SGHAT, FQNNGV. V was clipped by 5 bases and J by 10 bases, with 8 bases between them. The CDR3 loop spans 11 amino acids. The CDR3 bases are TGTGCCAGCAGCGAGGGTGTAAAACTGTTTTTT. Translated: CASSEGVKLFF.

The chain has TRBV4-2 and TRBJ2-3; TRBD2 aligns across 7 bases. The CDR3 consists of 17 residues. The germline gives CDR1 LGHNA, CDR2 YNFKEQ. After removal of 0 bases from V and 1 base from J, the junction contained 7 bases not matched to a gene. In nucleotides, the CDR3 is TGTGCCAGCAGCCAAGATATGCCTAGCGGCCGCACAGATACGCAGTATTTT. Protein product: CASSQDMPSGRTDTQYF.

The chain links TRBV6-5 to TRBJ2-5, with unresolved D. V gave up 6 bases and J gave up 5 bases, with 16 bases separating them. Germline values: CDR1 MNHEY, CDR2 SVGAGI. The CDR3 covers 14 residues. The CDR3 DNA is TGTGCCAGCAGGCCCATCCGCGAGGCGGAGACCCAGTACTTC. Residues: CASRPIREAETQYF.

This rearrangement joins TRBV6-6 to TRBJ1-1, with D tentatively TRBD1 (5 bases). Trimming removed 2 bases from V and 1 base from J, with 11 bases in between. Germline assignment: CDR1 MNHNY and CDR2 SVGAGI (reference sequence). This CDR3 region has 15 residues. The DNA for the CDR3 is TGTGCCAGCAGTTACCCACTTACAGGGAACACTGAAGCTTTCTTT. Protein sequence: CASSYPLTGNTEAFF.

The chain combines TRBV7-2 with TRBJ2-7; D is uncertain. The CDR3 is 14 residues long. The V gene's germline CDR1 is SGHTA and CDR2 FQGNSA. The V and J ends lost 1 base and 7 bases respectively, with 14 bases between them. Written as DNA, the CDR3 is TGTGCCAGCAGCTTAGGCCCGGGTTCGAGGGAGCAGTACTTC. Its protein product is CASSLGPGSREQYF.

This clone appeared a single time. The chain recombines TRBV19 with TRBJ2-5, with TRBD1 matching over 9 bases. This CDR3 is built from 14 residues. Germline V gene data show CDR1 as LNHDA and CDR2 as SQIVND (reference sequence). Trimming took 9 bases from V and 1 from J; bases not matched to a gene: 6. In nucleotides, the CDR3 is TGTGCCAGCAGGGGACAGGGATCCCAAGAGACCCAGTACTTC. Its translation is CASRGQGSQETQYF.

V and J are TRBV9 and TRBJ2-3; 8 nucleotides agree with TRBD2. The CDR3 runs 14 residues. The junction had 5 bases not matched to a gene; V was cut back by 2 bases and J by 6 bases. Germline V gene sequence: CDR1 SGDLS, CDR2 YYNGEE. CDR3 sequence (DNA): TGTGCCAGCAGCGTGGGACTAGGGGGGGATACGCAGTATTTT. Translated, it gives CASSVGLGGDTQYF.

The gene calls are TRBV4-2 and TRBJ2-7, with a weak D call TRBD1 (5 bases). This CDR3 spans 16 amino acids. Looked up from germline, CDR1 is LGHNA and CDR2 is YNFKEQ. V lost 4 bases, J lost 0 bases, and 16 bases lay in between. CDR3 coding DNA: TGTGCCAGCAGCCCTTTTTTGGGGCTGAGCTCCTACGAGCAGTACTTC. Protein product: CASSPFLGLSSYEQYF.

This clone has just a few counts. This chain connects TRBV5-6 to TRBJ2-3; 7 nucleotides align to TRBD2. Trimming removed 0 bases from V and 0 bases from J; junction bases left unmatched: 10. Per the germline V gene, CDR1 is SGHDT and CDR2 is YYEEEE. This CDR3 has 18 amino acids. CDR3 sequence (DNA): TGTGCCAGCAGCTTGGAGGGAACGGGGGGACCTAGCACAGATACGCAGTATTTT. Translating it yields CASSLEGTGGPSTDTQYF. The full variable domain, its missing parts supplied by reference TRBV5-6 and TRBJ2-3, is DAGVTQSPTHLIKTRGQQVTLRCSPKSGHDTVSWYQQALGQGPQFIFQYYEEEERQRGNFPDRFSGHQFPNYSSELNVNALLLGDSALYLCASSLEGTGGPSTDTQYFGPGTRLTVL.

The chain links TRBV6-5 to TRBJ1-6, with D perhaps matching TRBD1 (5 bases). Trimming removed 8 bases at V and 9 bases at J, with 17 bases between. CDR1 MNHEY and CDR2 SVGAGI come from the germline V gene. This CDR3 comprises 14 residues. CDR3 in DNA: TGTGCCAGCGGCGGCAGGGTAATGAGTTCACCCCTCCACTTT. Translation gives CASGGRVMSSPLHF.

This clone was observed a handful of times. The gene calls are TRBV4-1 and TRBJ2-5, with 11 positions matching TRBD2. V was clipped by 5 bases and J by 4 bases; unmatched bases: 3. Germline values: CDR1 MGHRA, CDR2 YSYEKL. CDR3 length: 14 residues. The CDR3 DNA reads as TGCGCCAGCAGCTCACTAGCGGGGGTAGAGACCCAGTACTTC. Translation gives CASSSLAGVETQYF.

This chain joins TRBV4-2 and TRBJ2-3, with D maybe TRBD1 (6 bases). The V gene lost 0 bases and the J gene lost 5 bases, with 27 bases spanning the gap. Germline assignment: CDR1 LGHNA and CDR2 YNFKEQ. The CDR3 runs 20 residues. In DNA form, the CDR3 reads TGTGCCAGCAGCCAAGATCTTCCGTCCGGTGCTGGACAGTTTGGAGATACGCAGTATTTT. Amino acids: CASSQDLPSGAGQFGDTQYF.

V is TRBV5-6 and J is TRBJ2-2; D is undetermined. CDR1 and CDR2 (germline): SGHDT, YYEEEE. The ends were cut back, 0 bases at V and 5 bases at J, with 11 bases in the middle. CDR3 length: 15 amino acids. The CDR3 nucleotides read TGTGCCAGCAGCTTGGGACTTAGATTTACCGGGGAGCTGTTTTTT. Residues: CASSLGLRFTGELFF.

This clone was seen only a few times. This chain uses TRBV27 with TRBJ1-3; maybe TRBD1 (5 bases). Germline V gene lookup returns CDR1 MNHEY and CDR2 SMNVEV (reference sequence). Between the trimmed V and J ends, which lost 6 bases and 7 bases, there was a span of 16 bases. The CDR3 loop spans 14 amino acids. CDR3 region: CASRLTGLGNTIYF. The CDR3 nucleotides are TGTGCCAGCAGGCTAACAGGCCTGGGGAACACCATATATTTT.

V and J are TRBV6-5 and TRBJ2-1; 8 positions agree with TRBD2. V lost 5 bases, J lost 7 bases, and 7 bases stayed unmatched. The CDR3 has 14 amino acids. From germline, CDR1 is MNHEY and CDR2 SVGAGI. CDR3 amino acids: CASSDGGAGNEQFF. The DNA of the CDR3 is TGTGCCAGCAGTGACGGGGGGGCCGGGAATGAGCAGTTCTTC.

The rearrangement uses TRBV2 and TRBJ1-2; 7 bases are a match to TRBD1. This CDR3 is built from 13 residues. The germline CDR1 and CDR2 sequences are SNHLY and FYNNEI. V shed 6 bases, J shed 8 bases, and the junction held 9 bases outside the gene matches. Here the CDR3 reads CASRRDSLGGYTF. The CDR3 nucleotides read TGTGCCAGCAGGAGGGACAGCTTGGGGGGCTACACCTTC.

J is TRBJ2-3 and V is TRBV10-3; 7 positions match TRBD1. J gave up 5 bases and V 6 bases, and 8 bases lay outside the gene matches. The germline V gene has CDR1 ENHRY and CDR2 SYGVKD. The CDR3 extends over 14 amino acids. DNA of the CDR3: TGTGCCATCAGGACAGGGCCTGCGGGAGATACGCAGTATTTT. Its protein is CAIRTGPAGDTQYF.

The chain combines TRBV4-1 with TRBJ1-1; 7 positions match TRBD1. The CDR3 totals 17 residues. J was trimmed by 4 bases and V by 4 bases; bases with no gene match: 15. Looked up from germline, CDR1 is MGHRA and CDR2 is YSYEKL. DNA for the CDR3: TGCGCCAGCAGCCCACAGGGGACCCAGGGTAGGGTCACTGAAGCTTTCTTT. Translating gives CASSPQGTQGRVTEAFF.

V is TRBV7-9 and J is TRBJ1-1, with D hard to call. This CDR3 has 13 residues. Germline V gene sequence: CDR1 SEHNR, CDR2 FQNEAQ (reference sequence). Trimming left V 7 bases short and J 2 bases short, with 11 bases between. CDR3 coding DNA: TGTGCCAGCACCTTCGAGAGCAACACTGAAGCTTTCTTT. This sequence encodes CASTFESNTEAFF.

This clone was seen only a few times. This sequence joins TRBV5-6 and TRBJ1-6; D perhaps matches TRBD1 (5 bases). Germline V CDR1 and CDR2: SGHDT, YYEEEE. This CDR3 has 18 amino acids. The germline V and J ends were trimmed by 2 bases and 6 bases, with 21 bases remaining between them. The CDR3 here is CASSLHIQGMSANSPLHF. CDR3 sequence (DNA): TGTGCCAGCAGCTTACATATTCAGGGAATGTCGGCTAATTCACCCCTCCACTTT.

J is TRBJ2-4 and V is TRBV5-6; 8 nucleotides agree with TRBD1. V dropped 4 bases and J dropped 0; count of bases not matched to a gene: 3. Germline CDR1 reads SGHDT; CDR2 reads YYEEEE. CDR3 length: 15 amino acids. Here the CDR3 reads CASSGTGLAKNIQYF. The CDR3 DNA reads TGTGCCAGCAGCGGGACAGGACTAGCCAAAAACATTCAGTACTTC.

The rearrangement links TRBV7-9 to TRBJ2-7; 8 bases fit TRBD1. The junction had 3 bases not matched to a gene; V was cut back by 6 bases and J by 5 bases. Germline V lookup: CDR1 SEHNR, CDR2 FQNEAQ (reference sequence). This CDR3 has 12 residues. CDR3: CASRETGDEQYF. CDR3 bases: TGTGCCAGCAGGGAGACAGGGGACGAGCAGTACTTC.

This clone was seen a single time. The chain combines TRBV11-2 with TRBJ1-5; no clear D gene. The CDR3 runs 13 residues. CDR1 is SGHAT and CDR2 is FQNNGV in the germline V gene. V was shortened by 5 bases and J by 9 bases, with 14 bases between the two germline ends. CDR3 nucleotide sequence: TGTGCCAGCAGCCGGGAGGTGGCGGGGCCCCAGCATTTT. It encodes CASSREVAGPQHF.

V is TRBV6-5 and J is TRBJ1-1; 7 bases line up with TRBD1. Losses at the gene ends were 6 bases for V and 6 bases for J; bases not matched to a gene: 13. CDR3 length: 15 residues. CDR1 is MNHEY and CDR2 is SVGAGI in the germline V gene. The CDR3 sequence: CASRRPTGLYAEAFF. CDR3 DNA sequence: TGTGCCAGCAGGCGCCCGACAGGGCTATACGCTGAAGCTTTCTTT.

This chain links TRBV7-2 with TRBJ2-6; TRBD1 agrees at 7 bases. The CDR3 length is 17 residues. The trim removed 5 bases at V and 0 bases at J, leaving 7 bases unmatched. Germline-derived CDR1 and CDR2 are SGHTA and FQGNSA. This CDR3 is CASSLTGASSGANVLTF. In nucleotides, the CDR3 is TGTGCCAGCAGCCTAACAGGGGCCAGCTCTGGGGCCAACGTCCTGACTTTC.

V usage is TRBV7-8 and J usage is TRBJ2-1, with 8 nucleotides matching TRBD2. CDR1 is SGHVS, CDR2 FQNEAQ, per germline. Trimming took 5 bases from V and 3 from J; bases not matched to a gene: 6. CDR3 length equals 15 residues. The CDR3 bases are TGTGCCAGCAGCCTAGTAACTAGCGGCTACAATGAGCAGTTCTTC. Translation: CASSLVTSGYNEQFF.

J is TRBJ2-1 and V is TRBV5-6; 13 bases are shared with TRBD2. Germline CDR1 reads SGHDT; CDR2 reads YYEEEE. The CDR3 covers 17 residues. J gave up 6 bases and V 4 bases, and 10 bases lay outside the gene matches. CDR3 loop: CASSPATSGGAGNEQFF. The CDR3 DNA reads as TGTGCCAGCAGCCCTGCAACTAGCGGGGGGGCGGGCAATGAGCAGTTCTTC. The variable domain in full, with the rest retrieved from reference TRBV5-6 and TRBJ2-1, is DAGVTQSPTHLIKTRGQQVTLRCSPKSGHDTVSWYQQALGQGPQFIFQYYEEEERQRGNFPDRFSGHQFPNYSSELNVNALLLGDSALYLCASSPATSGGAGNEQFFGPGTRLTVL.